The 9 T cell receptor beta chains in this list originate from one sample, sequenced in a study of OX40 agonist ivuxolimab in advanced cancers. Libraries were prepared by immunoSEQ multiplex PCR; TCRdb keeps only in-frame clonotypes and omits some of them. The data contain 30,000 to 45,000 clones, roughly 81% of them singletons. The sample here was CD4+ or CD8+ T cells sorted from blood, taken in a trial of the OX40 agonist ivuxolimab. The receptors stem from an adult with an advanced solid tumor such as melanoma, head and neck, liver or kidney cancer.

The chain uses TRBV11-1 and TRBJ2-7; 13 bases match TRBD2. CDR3 length: 15 residues. J was trimmed by 5 bases and V by 5 bases; bases with no gene match: 6. CDR1 SGHAT and CDR2 FQDESV come from the germline V gene (reference sequence). The CDR3 DNA follows: TGTGCCAGCAGCACCCGGACTAGCGGGGGAAACGAGCAGTACTTC. It is translated as CASSTRTSGGNEQYF. The full variable domain, completed using reference TRBV11-1 and TRBJ2-7, is EAEVAQSPRYKITEKSQAVAFWCDPISGHATLYWYRQILGQGPELLVQFQDESVVDDSQLPKDRFSAERLKGVDSTLKIQPAELGDSAMYLCASSTRTSGGNEQYFGPGTRLTVT.

V is TRBV30 and J is TRBJ1-1; maybe TRBD1 (5 bases). Germline V gene lookup returns CDR1 GTSNPN and CDR2 SVGIG (reference sequence). Trimming left V 2 bases short and J 9 bases short, with 13 bases between. The CDR3 sequence is 12 residues long. The CDR3 nucleotides read TGTGCCTGGAGTCAGAGGGGACGGAAAGCTTTCTTT. Encoded protein: CAWSQRGRKAFF.

The chain recombines TRBV7-9 with TRBJ2-3; D not resolved. Germline CDR1 reads SEHNR; CDR2 reads FQNEAQ (reference sequence). The CDR3 has 14 residues. Trimming removed 0 bases from V and 3 bases from J, with 7 bases in between. Here the CDR3 reads CASSLATFTDTQYF. The DNA of the CDR3 is TGTGCCAGCAGCTTAGCGACATTTACAGATACGCAGTATTTT.

This chain joins TRBV18 and TRBJ1-2; D remains ambiguous. Germline lookup yields CDR1 KGHSH and CDR2 LQKENI. Trimming pared 3 bases from V and 5 bases from J, leaving 22 bases between. The CDR3 has 17 amino acids. CDR3 DNA: TGTGCCAGCTCACCGGTTCTTGCGGACGCCGGCGGGTATGGCTACACCTTC. Translation gives CASSPVLADAGGYGYTF. Full variable domain (rest looked up from reference TRBV18 and TRBJ1-2): NAGVMQNPRHLVRRRGQEARLRCSPMKGHSHVYWYRQLPEEGLKFMVYLQKENIIDESGMPKERFSAEFPKEGPSILRIQQVVRGDSAAYFCASSPVLADAGGYGYTFGSGTRLTVV.

The V gene is TRBV11-2, the J gene TRBJ2-7, with D unclear. Trimming left V 0 bases short and J 3 bases short, with 12 bases between. Germline values: CDR1 SGHAT, CDR2 FQNNGV. The CDR3 length is 15 residues. The CDR3 region is CASSLEGLVIYEQYF. The CDR3, as DNA: TGTGCCAGCAGCTTAGAGGGCCTAGTGATCTACGAGCAGTACTTC.

The chain links TRBV28 to TRBJ2-7, with D unresolved. Trimming stripped 2 bases from V and 2 bases from J, with 10 bases between. The germline CDR1 and CDR2 sequences are MDHEN and SYDVKM. The CDR3 is made up of 14 amino acids. CDR3 region: CASSLAGPAYEQYF. CDR3 DNA: TGTGCCAGCAGTTTAGCAGGTCCTGCCTACGAGCAGTACTTC.

The sample holds one count of this clone. This sequence joins TRBV21-1 and TRBJ1-6. TRBV21-1 is a known pseudogene. The CDR3 contains 15 residues. CDR3: CAGGKRNSYNSPLHF. The CDR3 nucleotides read TGTGCCGGGGGGAAGCGGAACTCCTATAATTCACCCCTCCACTTT.

This sequence joins TRBV5-4 and TRBJ1-6, with D possibly being TRBD1 (6 bases). V was cut by 2 bases and J by 7 bases, with 10 bases left in between. Germline loops: CDR1 SGHNT, CDR2 YYREEE (reference sequence). CDR3 length: 14 amino acids. DNA for the CDR3: TGTGCCAGCAGCTTACAGGGAGGCAATTCACCCCTCCACTTT. Amino acids: CASSLQGGNSPLHF.

As DNA, the CDR3 is TGTGCCAGCAGAGCCGCTTCGACGATTAATGAAAAACTGTTTTTT. This translates into CASRAASTINEKLFF. The V gene is TRBV2, the J gene TRBJ1-4; D gene unclear. Between the trimmed V and J ends, which lost 6 bases and 4 bases, there was a span of 15 bases. This CDR3 contains 15 residues. Per germline, CDR1 SNHLY and CDR2 FYNNEI.